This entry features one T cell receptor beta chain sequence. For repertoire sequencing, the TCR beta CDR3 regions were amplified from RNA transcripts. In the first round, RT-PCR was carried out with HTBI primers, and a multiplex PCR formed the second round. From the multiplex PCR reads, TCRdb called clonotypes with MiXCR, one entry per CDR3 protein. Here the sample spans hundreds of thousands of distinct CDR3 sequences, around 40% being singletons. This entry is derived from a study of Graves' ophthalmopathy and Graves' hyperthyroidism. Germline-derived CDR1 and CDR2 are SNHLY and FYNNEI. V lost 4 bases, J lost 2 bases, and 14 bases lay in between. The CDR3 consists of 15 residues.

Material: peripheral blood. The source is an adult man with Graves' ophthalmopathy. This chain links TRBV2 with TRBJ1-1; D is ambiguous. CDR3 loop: CASSGFPGLNTEAFF. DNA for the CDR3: TGTGCCAGCAGTGGATTTCCAGGACTCAACACTGAAGCTTTCTTT.